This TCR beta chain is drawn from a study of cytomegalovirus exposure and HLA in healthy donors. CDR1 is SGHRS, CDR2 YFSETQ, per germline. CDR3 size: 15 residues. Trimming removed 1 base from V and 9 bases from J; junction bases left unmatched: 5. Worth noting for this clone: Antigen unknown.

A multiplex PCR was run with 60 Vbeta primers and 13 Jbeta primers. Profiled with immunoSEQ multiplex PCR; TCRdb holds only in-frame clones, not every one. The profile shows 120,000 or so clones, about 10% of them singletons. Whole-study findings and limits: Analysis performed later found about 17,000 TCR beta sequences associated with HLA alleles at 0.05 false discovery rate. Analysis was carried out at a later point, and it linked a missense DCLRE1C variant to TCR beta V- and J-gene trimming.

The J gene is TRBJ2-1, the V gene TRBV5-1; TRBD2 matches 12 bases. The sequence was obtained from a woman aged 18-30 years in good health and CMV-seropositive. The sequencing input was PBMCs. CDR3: CASSLRLAGEGEQFF. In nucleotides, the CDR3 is TGCGCCAGCAGCTTGAGACTAGCGGGAGAGGGTGAGCAGTTCTTC. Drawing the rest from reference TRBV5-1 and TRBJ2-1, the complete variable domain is KAGVTQTPRYLIKTRGQQVTLSCSPISGHRSVSWYQQTPGQGLQFLFEYFSETQRNKGNFPGRFSGRQFSNSRSEMNVSTLELGDSALYLCASSLRLAGEGEQFFGPGTRLTVL.